A selection of T cell receptor beta chains follows, all from one sample in a study of shared clonotypes between healthy human individuals. Measured with immunoSEQ multiplex PCR; TCRdb has only the in-frame clones, and not every one. The table has 980,000 or so clones, around three quarters seen once; the top ten hold roughly 1.5%. The sample consisted of memory CD4+ T cells sorted from blood. These receptors all stem from a man aged 18 to 29 in good health. CDR3s include the opening cysteine and the closing phenylalanine or tryptophan. The order of the fields is V gene, CDR3 protein.

v_call: TRBV7-6; cdr3_aa: CASSLESVPGELFF
v_call: TRBV9; cdr3_aa: CASSGQAQISGNTIYF
v_call: TRBV11-2; cdr3_aa: CASSLSRAGYEQYF
v_call: TRBV29-1; cdr3_aa: CSVEFTSGSSPNYGYTF
v_call: TRBV5-1; cdr3_aa: CASRALGVTDTQYF
v_call: TRBV28; cdr3_aa: CASSRLAGATDTQYF
v_call: TRBV30; cdr3_aa: CAVVGGGYGYTF
v_call: TRBV13; cdr3_aa: CASSLGAGIHNSPLHF
v_call: TRBV11-2; cdr3_aa: CASSPLGGPPHYGYTF
v_call: TRBV10-3; cdr3_aa: CAISESGTFGELFF
v_call: TRBV21-1; cdr3_aa: CASSKVVLAERYTNVLTF
v_call: TRBV29-1; cdr3_aa: CSATPGDGQPQHF
v_call: TRBV18; cdr3_aa: CASSPDRGTYEQYF
v_call: TRBV5-1; cdr3_aa: CASNRGSGASTDTQYF
v_call: TRBV5-1; cdr3_aa: CASSSRGEETQYF
v_call: TRBV30; cdr3_aa: CAWRTDNIQYF
v_call: TRBV2; cdr3_aa: CASRGERPEQYF
v_call: TRBV5-1; cdr3_aa: CASSPGIRDTIYF
v_call: TRBV7-2; cdr3_aa: CASSPTGRRTEAFF
v_call: TRBV11-2; cdr3_aa: CASSLGAWASSTDTQYF
v_call: TRBV9; cdr3_aa: CASSVSGSGTDTQYF
v_call: TRBV9; cdr3_aa: CASSALGSGSTDTQYF
v_call: TRBV5-1; cdr3_aa: CASSLEVERVTDTQYF
v_call: TRBV13; cdr3_aa: CASSRWERFLSSTDTQYF
v_call: TRBV5-1; cdr3_aa: CASSLEGRTPVGYTF
v_call: TRBV13; cdr3_aa: CASSLPSGGPFAYEQYF
v_call: TRBV18; cdr3_aa: CASSPRGEGEQYF
v_call: TRBV30; cdr3_aa: CAWKWLADTQYF
v_call: TRBV19; cdr3_aa: CASRDTWHGNSPLHF
v_call: TRBV5-1; cdr3_aa: CASSLNPPEYNEQFF
v_call: TRBV18; cdr3_aa: CASSPGSTHTDTQYF
v_call: TRBV2; cdr3_aa: CASTGTHGETQYF
v_call: TRBV30; cdr3_aa: CAWSVRPDYGYTF
v_call: TRBV5-1; cdr3_aa: CASSPGRGETQYF
v_call: TRBV4-2; cdr3_aa: CASSRGGLNEKLFF
v_call: TRBV6-1; cdr3_aa: CASTEKVFTGELFF
v_call: TRBV11-2; cdr3_aa: CASSLQVTSTDTQYF
v_call: TRBV7-9; cdr3_aa: CASSLNFIALDSQETQYF
v_call: TRBV6-5; cdr3_aa: CASSYSTGGGTDTQYF
v_call: TRBV5-1; cdr3_aa: CASSLVAPSYEQYF
v_call: TRBV10-3; cdr3_aa: CAISESEETQYF